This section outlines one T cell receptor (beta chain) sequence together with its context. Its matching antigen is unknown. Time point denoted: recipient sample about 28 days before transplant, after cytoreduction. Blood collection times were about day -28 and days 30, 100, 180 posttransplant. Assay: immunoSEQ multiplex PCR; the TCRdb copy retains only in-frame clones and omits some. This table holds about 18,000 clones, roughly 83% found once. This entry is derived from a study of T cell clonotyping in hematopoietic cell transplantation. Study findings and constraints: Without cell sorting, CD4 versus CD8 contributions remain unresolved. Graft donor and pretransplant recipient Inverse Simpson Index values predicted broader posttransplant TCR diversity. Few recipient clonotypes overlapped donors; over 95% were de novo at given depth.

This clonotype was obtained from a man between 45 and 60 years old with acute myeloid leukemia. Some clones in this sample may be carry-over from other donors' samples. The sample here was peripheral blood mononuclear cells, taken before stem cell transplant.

In DNA, the CDR3 is TGCAGCGTTGAAGCCTGGGAATCCTCTGGAAACACCATATATTTT. This gives the protein CSVEAWESSGNTIYF. This chain connects TRBV29-1 to TRBJ1-3; D is undetermined. The CDR3 extends over 15 amino acids. CDR1 is SQVTM, CDR2 ANQGSEA, per germline. The ends were cut back, 1 base at V and 0 bases at J, with 10 bases in the middle.